This T cell receptor (beta chain) comes out of a study of shared clonotypes between healthy human individuals. The germline V gene encodes CDR1 MDHEN and CDR2 SYDVKM. Trimming cost V 2 bases and J 4 bases, with 8 bases left between them. The CDR3 consists of 13 residues. Some clones are missing from TCRdb's copy, which holds only in-frame ones; the method was immunoSEQ multiplex PCR. The table records around 480,000 clones, nearly 80% of them present only once. This clone was detected a few times. This receptor was taken from a middle-aged woman in good health. Some clones in this sample may be carry-over from other donors' samples. The sample comprised PBMCs. The rearrangement links TRBV28 to TRBJ1-1; D remains unclear. The CDR3 DNA is TGTGCCAGCAGTTTAGGAAATCCCACTGAAGCTTTCTTT. Its translation: CASSLGNPTEAFF.